Following are 9 T cell receptor beta chains from one sample sequenced in a study of blood T cells in healthy people across ages. Through a sample-barcoded 5' primer and a J-beta primer mix, a second PCR was run for 7 to 11 cycles. A single record per CDR3 protein comes from TCRdb applying MiXCR to the 5' RACE reads. The sample includes around 580,000 distinct CDR3 sequences, roughly 48% of them seen just once. Sequencing was performed on blood. The source of these receptors is a man older than 75 in good health.

V gene TRBV20-1 combines with J gene TRBJ1-2, with 8 bases that match TRBD1. The CDR3 consists of 15 residues. Germline CDR1 reads DFQATT; CDR2 reads SNEGSKA (reference sequence). V lost 0 bases, J lost 4 bases, and 7 bases stayed unmatched. The CDR3 nucleotides are TGCAGTGCTAGAGAGTCAGGGGGCGCCGGCTATGGCTACACCTTC. Translation gives CSARESGGAGYGYTF.

The V gene is TRBV11-2, the J gene TRBJ2-1; 8 bases line up with TRBD2. The CDR3 is made up of 16 amino acids. Trimming removed 8 bases from V and 4 bases from J; junction bases left unmatched: 13. The germline CDR1 and CDR2 sequences are SGHAT and FQNNGV. DNA for the CDR3: TGTGCCAGCCGGGGACTGAGCGGGAGAGAATACAATGAGCAGTTCTTC. Its protein product is CASRGLSGREYNEQFF. The full variable domain, with the rest looked up from reference TRBV11-2 and TRBJ2-1, is EAGVAQSPRYKIIEKRQSVAFWCNPISGHATLYWYQQILGQGPKLLIQFQNNGVVDDSQLPKDRFSAERLKGVDSTLKIQPAKLEDSAVYLCASRGLSGREYNEQFFGPGTRLTVL.

The sample holds a few counts of this clonotype. Its ends do not fully match the called genes, so a read error is possible. V gene TRBV28 combines with J gene TRBJ2-3; 8 bases fit TRBD2. The CDR3 runs to 15 residues. In germline, CDR1 is MDHEN, CDR2 SYDVKM. The CDR3 region is CACSSAGGRADTQYF. CDR3 coding DNA: TGTGCCTGCAGCTCGGCGGGAGGCAGGGCAGATACGCAGTATTTT.

The gene calls are TRBV20-1 and TRBJ1-2, with a tentative D call TRBD1 (6 bases). V lost 3 bases and J 7 bases, leaving 18 bases between the germline ends. CDR1 is DFQATT and CDR2 is SNEGSKA in the germline V gene (reference sequence). The CDR3 contains 14 residues. DNA for the CDR3: TGCAGTGCTAGGTCTATTGTCGGGGGCATTGGCTACACCTTC. As protein: CSARSIVGGIGYTF.

This rearrangement joins TRBV6-5 to TRBJ2-6, with D possibly TRBD2 on 5 matching bases. The germline gives CDR1 MNHEY, CDR2 SVGAGI. The CDR3 has 15 amino acids. The V end lost 5 bases, the J end lost 4 bases, and 12 bases lay between the germline ends. This CDR3 reads CASSPSSGGANVLTF. The CDR3 coding sequence is TGTGCCAGCAGTCCAAGCTCGGGGGGGGCCAACGTCCTGACTTTC.

Notes on this clonotype: One end of the junction varies from germline; a read error may be responsible. The chain has TRBV27 and TRBJ1-5; D perhaps matches TRBD1 (6 bases). Germline V gene lookup returns CDR1 MNHEY and CDR2 SMNVEV (reference sequence). This CDR3 region has 14 residues. Written as DNA, the CDR3 is TGTGCCAGCAGTCTTACAGGGTTTTATCAGCTCCAGCATTTT. Translating it yields CASSLTGFYQLQHF.

In this sample, this clonotype turned up a few times. This chain connects TRBV20-1 to TRBJ2-1, with D possibly called TRBD1 or TRBD2 (5 bases each). Germline V gene data show CDR1 as DFQATT and CDR2 as SNEGSKA (reference sequence). V lost 6 bases to trimming and J lost 2 bases, with 11 bases between them. The CDR3 has 13 amino acids. For the CDR3, the DNA is TGCAGTGCCCGAGCGGACACCTACAATGAGCAGTTCTTC. Its protein product is CSARADTYNEQFF.

For the CDR3, the DNA is TGTGCCAGCAGTGTTACGCGACAGTCATACGAGCAGTACTTC. Protein sequence: CASSVTRQSYEQYF. This chain joins TRBV2 and TRBJ2-5, with a weak D call TRBD1 (5 bases). The DNA end lines up better with TRBJ2-7; the J call may be wrong. The CDR3 contains 14 residues. The germline CDR1 and CDR2 sequences are SNHLY and FYNNEI.

This chain connects TRBV29-1 to TRBJ2-7, with no clear D. Germline CDR1 reads SQVTM; CDR2 reads ANQGSEA. CDR3 length equals 12 residues. V was cut by 3 bases and J by 7 bases, with 13 bases left in between. The CDR3: CSVDLNGDEQYF. The CDR3, as DNA: TGCAGCGTTGACCTGAATGGGGATGAGCAGTACTTC.